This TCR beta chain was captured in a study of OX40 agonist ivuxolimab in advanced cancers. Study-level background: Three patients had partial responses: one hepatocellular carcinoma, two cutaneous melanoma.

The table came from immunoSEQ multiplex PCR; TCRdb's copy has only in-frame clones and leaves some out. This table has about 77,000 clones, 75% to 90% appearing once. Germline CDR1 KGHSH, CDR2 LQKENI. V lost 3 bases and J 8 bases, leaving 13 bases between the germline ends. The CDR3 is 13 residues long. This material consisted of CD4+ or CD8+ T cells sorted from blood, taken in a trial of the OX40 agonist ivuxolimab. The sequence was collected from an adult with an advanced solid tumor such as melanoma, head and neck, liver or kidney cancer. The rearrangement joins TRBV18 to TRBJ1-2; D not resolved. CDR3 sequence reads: CASSPIQREGYTF. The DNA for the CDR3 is TGTGCCAGCTCACCTATTCAAAGGGAGGGCTACACCTTC.